These 5 T cell receptor beta chains were all obtained from the same sample, sequenced in a study of T cell responses to AZD1222 COVID-19 vaccine. Profiling relied on immunoSEQ multiplex PCR, and the TCRdb table lists in-frame clones only, not all of them. The sample holds roughly 120,000 clones, approximately 94% seen once. The sequences come from peripheral blood, collected 28 days after the second AZD1222 dose. All receptors derive from an adult who received the AZD1222 COVID-19 vaccine.

The chain joins TRBV7-9 to TRBJ2-7, with 7 bases that match TRBD1. V trimming: 5 bases; J trimming: 4 bases; junction bases outside the gene matches: 23. CDR1 is SEHNR and CDR2 is FQNEAQ in the germline V gene (reference sequence). CDR3 length: 19 residues. CDR3 sequence reads: CASSGGEGASAVIWYEQYF. The CDR3 nucleotides are TGTGCCAGCAGCGGTGGTGAGGGGGCTTCGGCTGTGATCTGGTACGAGCAGTACTTC.

This clone was recorded once. This CDR3 is also generated by other DNA sequences in the sample. This chain joins TRBV7-8 and TRBJ2-1; D gene unclear. The V end lost 2 bases, the J end lost 5 bases, and 1 base lay between the germline ends. Germline CDR1 reads SGHVS; CDR2 reads FQNEAQ. This CDR3 region has 11 residues. For the CDR3, the DNA is TGTGCCAGCAGCTTAAACAATGAGCAGTTCTTC. This gives the protein CASSLNNEQFF.

The genes are TRBV6-5 and TRBJ1-1; D not certain. CDR3 length: 14 amino acids. Germline assignment: CDR1 MNHEY and CDR2 SVGAGI. Trimming took off 5 bases at V and 4 bases at J, with 14 bases between the two ends. CDR3 coding DNA: TGTGCCAGCAGTCTCTCCCGGGGTGGCACTGAAGCTTTCTTT. Encoded protein: CASSLSRGGTEAFF.

CDR3 loop: CAIRTGSSGNTIYF. In DNA, the CDR3 is TGTGCCATCAGGACAGGGTCCTCTGGAAACACCATATATTTT. The chain uses TRBV10-3 and TRBJ1-3; 7 positions agree with TRBD1. V gave up 6 bases and J gave up 0 bases; unmatched junction bases: 2. Looked up from germline, CDR1 is ENHRY and CDR2 is SYGVKD. CDR3 size: 14 residues.

The rearrangement joins TRBV4-1 to TRBJ1-2, with D perhaps TRBD1 (6 bases). Germline CDR1 and CDR2: MGHRA and YSYEKL. The CDR3 runs 12 residues. V was cut by 3 bases and J by 4 bases, with 6 bases left in between. The DNA for the CDR3 is TGCGCCAGCAGCCAGGGGGCCTATGGCTACACCTTC. This translates into CASSQGAYGYTF.